The 9 T cell receptor beta chains below all came from one sample that was sequenced in a study of CD8 T cells in Susac syndrome. When the RNA was reverse transcribed, random hexamers were used with an input of roughly 0.45 to 1 ug. TCRdb used MiXCR to reprocess the immunoSEQ multiplex PCR reads, holding one entry per CDR3 protein. The repertoire consists of around 130,000 distinct CDR3 sequences, with roughly 94% occurring once and the leading ten covering around 0.13%. Specimen: CD4+ T cells from PBMCs. These receptors were obtained from a human donor with multiple sclerosis.

The chain recombines TRBV5-6 with TRBJ2-5; 7 bases align to TRBD2. The CDR3 sequence is 16 residues long. With V trimmed by 0 bases and J by 5 bases, 10 bases remained unmatched. Germline V gene data show CDR1 as SGHDT and CDR2 as YYEEEE. The DNA of the CDR3 is TGTGCCAGCAGCTTGGGGACTAGACGCCGGGGGGAGACCCAGTACTTC. This sequence encodes CASSLGTRRRGETQYF. Based on the CDR3 plus reference TRBV5-6 and TRBJ2-5, the full variable domain is DAGVTQSPTHLIKTRGQQVTLRCSPKSGHDTVSWYQQALGQGPQFIFQYYEEEERQRGNFPDRFSGHQFPNYSSELNVNALLLGDSALYLCASSLGTRRRGETQYFGPGTRLLVL.

A single count supports this clonotype. This chain joins TRBV30 and TRBJ1-5; TRBD1 is a possible D gene (5 bases). The CDR3 length is 14 residues. Trimming removed 4 bases at V and 8 bases at J, with 18 bases between. Germline values: CDR1 GTSNPN, CDR2 SVGIG (reference sequence). The CDR3 spells CAWNMGGRFEPQHF. For the CDR3, the DNA is TGTGCCTGGAATATGGGGGGACGATTCGAGCCCCAGCATTTT.

The CDR3 spells CASMGGQGRSHEQFF. Written as DNA, the CDR3 is TGTGCCAGCATGGGTGGACAGGGAAGGTCCCATGAGCAGTTCTTC. The V gene is TRBV6-1, the J gene TRBJ2-1; 8 bases match TRBD1. Germline assignment: CDR1 MNHNS and CDR2 SASEGT. This CDR3 has 15 amino acids. After removal of 7 bases from V and 8 bases from J, the junction contained 13 bases not matched to a gene.

The genes are TRBV2 and TRBJ2-7; 12 bases align to TRBD2. Per germline, CDR1 SNHLY and CDR2 FYNNEI. V lost 10 bases, J lost 12 bases, and 7 bases stayed unmatched. The CDR3 extends over 11 amino acids. The CDR3 spells CATGTSGRLYF. The DNA of the CDR3 is TGTGCCACCGGTACTAGCGGGAGGTTGTACTTC.

The chain joins TRBV6-5 to TRBJ1-5; D gene uncertain. V lost 6 bases, J lost 3 bases, and 9 bases lay in between. CDR3 size: 13 residues. Germline CDR1 and CDR2: MNHEY and SVGAGI. The CDR3, as DNA: TGTGCCAGCAGCTATGACTTCAATCAGCCCCAGCATTTT. It is translated as CASSYDFNQPQHF.

This rearrangement joins TRBV30 to TRBJ2-6, with D possibly called TRBD1 or TRBD2 (6 bases each). Deletions cut 3 bases from V and 4 bases from J, with 13 bases between. This CDR3 is built from 15 residues. The germline CDR1 and CDR2 sequences are GTSNPN and SVGIG (reference sequence). DNA of the CDR3: TGTGCCTGGAGCGGGGGCGGGGCCGGGGCCAACGTCCTGACTTTC. Translated: CAWSGGGAGANVLTF.

CDR3 sequence reads: CASSYFGENTEAFF. The CDR3 bases are TGTGCCAGCAGTTACTTTGGGGAGAACACTGAAGCTTTCTTT. This chain connects TRBV6-2 or TRBV6-3 to TRBJ1-1; unclear D gene. V lost 1 base and J 1 base, leaving 7 bases between the germline ends. Germline-derived CDR1 and CDR2 are MNHEY and SVGEGT. The CDR3 has 14 amino acids.

The table lists this clonotype with a count of one. This rearrangement joins TRBV27 to TRBJ2-1; D might be TRBD1 (7 bases). This CDR3 is built from 17 residues. V was cut by 4 bases and J by 1 base, with 17 bases left in between. The germline V gene encodes CDR1 MNHEY and CDR2 SMNVEV (reference sequence). The CDR3 DNA follows: TGTGCCAGCAGTTACCGCCAGGGGGGATTATCCTACAATGAGCAGTTCTTC. It is translated as CASSYRQGGLSYNEQFF.

With respect to this clonotype: The junction departs from the called germline gene at one end, perhaps through a read error. CDR3 residues: CSAGDRGDQPQHF. The CDR3 DNA is TGCAGTGCTGGAGACAGGGGAGATCAGCCCCAGCATTTT. The chain is built from TRBV20-1 and TRBJ1-5, with TRBD1 matching over 8 bases. The CDR3 spans 13 residues. Germline CDR1 DFQATT, CDR2 SNEGSKA (reference sequence).